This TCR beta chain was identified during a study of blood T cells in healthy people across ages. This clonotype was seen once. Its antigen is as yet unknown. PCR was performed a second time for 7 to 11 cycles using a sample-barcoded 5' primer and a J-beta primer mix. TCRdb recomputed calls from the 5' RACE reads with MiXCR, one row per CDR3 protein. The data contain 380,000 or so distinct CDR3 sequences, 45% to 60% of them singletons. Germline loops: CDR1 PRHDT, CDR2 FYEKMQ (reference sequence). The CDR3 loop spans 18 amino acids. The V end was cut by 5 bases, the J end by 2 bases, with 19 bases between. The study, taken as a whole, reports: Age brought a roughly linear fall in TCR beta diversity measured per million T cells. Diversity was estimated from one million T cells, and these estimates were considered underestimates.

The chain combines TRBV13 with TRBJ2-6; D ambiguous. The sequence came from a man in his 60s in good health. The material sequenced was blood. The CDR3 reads CASSARIWEGTGANVLTF. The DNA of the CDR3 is TGTGCCAGCAGCGCGAGGATCTGGGAAGGGACTGGGGCCAACGTCCTGACTTTC.